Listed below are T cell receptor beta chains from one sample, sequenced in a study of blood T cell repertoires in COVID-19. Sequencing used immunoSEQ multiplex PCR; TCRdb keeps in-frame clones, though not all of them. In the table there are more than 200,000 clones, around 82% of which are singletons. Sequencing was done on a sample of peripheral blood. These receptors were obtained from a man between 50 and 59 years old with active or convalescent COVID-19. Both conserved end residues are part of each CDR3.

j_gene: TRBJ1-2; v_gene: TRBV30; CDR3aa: CAWSVQDYGYTF
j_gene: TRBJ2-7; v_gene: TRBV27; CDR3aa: CASSLRTQTGGGQYF
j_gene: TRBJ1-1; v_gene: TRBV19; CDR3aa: CASRHRGPATEAFF
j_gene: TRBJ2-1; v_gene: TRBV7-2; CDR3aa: CASSSQFHPPGNEQFF
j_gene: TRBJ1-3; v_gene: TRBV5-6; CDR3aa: CASSWRGAAGNTIYF
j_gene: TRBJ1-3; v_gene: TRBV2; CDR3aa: CASSPWTGGNTIYF
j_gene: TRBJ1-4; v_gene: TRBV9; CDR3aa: CASSDDRGLDEKLFF
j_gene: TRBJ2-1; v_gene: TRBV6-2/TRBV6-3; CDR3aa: CASSYSGPYNEQFF
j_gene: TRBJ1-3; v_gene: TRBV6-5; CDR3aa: CASSGTEGNTIYF
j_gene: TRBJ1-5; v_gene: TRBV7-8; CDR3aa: CASSQRGQSGNQPQHF
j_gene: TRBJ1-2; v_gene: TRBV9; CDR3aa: CASSVGRGWDYGYTF
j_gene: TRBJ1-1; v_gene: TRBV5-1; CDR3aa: CASSKGATTEAFF
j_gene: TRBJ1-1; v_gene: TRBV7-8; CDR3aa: CASSLVRGLPNTEAFF
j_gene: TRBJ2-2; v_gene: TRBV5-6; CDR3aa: CASSSLQTNTGELFF
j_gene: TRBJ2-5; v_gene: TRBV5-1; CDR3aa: CASSLGPGGPQETQYF
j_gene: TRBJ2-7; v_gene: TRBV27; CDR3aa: CASRRLAGGLYEQYF
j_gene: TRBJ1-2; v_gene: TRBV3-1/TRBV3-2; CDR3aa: CASSHAVGGASYGYTF
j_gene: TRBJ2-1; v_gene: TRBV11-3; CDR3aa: CASSLGREYEQFF
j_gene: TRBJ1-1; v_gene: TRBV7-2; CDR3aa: CASSRLTGGYTEAFF
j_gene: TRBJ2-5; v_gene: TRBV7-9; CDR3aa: CASSLERETQYF
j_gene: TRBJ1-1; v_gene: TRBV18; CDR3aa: CASSPGQKNTEAFF
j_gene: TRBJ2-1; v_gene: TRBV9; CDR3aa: CASSVSGGRDEQFF
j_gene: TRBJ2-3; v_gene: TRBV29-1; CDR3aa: CSVEEGRETDTQYF
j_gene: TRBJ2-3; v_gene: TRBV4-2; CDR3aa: CASSQTASGGTDTQYF
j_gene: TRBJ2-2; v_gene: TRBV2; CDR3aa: CASSALGRVETGELFF
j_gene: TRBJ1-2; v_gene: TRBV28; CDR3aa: CASSPPPEASYGYTF
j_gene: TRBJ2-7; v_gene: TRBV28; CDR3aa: CASIQGATYEQYF
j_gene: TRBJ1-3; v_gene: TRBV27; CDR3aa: CASSWRSSGNTIYF
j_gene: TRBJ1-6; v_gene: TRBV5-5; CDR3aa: CASSLAEHLTDNSPLHF
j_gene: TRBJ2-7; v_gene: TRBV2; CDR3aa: CASRDLAGGSHEQYF
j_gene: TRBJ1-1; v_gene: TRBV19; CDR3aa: CASSLQGNTEAFF
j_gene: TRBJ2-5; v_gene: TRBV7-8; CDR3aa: CASSPTGTKQETQYF